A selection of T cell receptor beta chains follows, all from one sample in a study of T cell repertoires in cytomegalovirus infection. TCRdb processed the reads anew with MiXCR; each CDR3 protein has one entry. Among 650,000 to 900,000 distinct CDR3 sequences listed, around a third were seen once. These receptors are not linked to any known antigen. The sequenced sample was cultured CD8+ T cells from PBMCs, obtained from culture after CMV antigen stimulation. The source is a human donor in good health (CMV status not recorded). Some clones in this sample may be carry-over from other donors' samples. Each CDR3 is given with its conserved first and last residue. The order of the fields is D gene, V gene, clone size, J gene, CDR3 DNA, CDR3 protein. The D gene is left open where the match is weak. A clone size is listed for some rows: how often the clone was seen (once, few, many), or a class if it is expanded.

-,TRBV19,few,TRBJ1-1,TGTGCCAGTACTCTTCAGAACACTGAAGCTTTCTTT,CASTLQNTEAFF
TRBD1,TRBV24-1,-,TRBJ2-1,TGTGCCACCAGTGATGTACAGGGGGATGAGCAGTTCTTC,CATSDVQGDEQFF
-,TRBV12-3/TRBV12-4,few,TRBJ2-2,TGTGCCAGCAGTCCTGTCCTAAACACCGGGGAGCTGTTTTTT,CASSPVLNTGELFF
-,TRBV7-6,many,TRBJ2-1,TGTGCCAGCAGCTTAGTAGAGGGTGGGGGATACAATGAGCAGTTCTTC,CASSLVEGGGYNEQFF
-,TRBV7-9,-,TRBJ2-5,TGTGCCAGCAGCTCTCCTCTAGCGACGGAGACCCAGTACTTC,CASSSPLATETQYF
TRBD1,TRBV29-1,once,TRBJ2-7,TGCAGCGTTGAGGGATCGGACAGGGGGCGAGGCGAGCAGTACTTC,CSVEGSDRGRGEQYF
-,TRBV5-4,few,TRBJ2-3,TGTGCCAGCAGCTTGGAAAGGAGGGCAGATACGCAGTATTTT,CASSLERRADTQYF
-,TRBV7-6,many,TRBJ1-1,TGTGCCAGCAGCAACGGCAACCGCGAAGCTTTCTTT,CASSNGNREAFF
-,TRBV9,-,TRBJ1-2,TGTGCCAGCAACGAGGACGGCTACACCTTC,CASNEDGYTF
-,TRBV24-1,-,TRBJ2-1,TGTGCCACCAGTGACCTAGACAGGCCGGGGGTCAATGAGCAGTTCTTC,CATSDLDRPGVNEQFF
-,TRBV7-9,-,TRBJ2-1,TGTGCCAGCAGCTATGGGGCAAGAAATGAGCAGTTCTTC,CASSYGARNEQFF
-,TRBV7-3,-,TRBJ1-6,TGTGCCAGCAGCGACCCCTGGAGCTCCTATAATTCACCCCTCCACTTT,CASSDPWSSYNSPLHF
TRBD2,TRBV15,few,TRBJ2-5,TGTGCCACCAGGGGGACTAGCGGCCAAGAGACCCAGTACTTC,CATRGTSGQETQYF
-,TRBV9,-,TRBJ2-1,TGTGCCAGCAGCGTAGTTCAGGTTTACAATGAGCAGTTCTTC,CASSVVQVYNEQFF
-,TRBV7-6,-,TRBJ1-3,TGTGCCAGCAGCTTAGGGGCGGTGAGCTCTGGAAACACCATATATTTT,CASSLGAVSSGNTIYF
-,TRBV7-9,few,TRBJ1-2,TGTGCCAGCAGCTCCGAGCGGGGTACACAGGGATACGGCTACACCTTC,CASSSERGTQGYGYTF
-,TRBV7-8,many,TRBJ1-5,TGTGCCAGCAGCTTAGCGGGCAGGGTTCTCAATCAGCCCCAGCATTTT,CASSLAGRVLNQPQHF
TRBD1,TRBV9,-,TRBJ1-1,TGTGCCAGCAGCGCATCCTCGACAGGGTGGACTGAAGCTTTCTTT,CASSASSTGWTEAFF
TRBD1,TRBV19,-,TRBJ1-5,TGTGCCAGTCGGGACAGGGGTAGCAATCAGCCCCAGCATTTT,CASRDRGSNQPQHF
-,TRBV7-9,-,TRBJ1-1,TGTGCCAGCAGCTTAGAACGGGCGGGCCCCTTCTTT,CASSLERAGPFF
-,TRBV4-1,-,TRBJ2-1,TGCGCCAGCAGCCCAATGGGTCGGGAGCAGTTCTTC,CASSPMGREQFF
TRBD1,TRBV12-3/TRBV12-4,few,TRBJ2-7,TGTGCCAGCAGTTCCTACAGGGGCTCGGACTACGAGCAGTACTTC,CASSSYRGSDYEQYF
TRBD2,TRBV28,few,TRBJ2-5,TGTGCCAGCAGTAGGACTAGCGGGGTGTACCAAGAGACCCAGTACTTC,CASSRTSGVYQETQYF
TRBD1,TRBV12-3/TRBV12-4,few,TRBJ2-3,TGTGCCAGCAGTTTAGATGGGACAGTCACAGATACGCAGTATTTT,CASSLDGTVTDTQYF
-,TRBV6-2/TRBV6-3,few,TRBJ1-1,TGTGCCAGCAGTTACGAACAGGGCTTGAACACTGAAGCTTTCTTT,CASSYEQGLNTEAFF
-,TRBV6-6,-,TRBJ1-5,TGTGCCAGCATCGCCCCATGGGACCGCCTACAGGGCAATCAGCCCCAGCATTTT,CASIAPWDRLQGNQPQHF
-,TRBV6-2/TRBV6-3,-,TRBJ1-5,TGTGCCAGCAGTTACACCGGGGAGAGTAGCAATCAGCCCCAGCATTTT,CASSYTGESSNQPQHF
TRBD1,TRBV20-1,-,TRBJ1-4,TGCAGTGCTAGAGCCAAGGGGGCACATGCAACTAATGAAAAACTGTTTTTT,CSARAKGAHATNEKLFF
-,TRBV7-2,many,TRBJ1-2,TGTGCCAGCAGCTTAGGGAAACACTATGGCTACACCTTC,CASSLGKHYGYTF
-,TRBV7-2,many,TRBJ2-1,TGTGCCAGCAGCTTAGTGGGCATAGGTACAGTCAATGAGCAGTTCTTC,CASSLVGIGTVNEQFF
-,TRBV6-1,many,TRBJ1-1,TGTGCCAGCAGTGAAGACGGCCTGAGAGCTTTCTTT,CASSEDGLRAFF
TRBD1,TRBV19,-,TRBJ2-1,TGTGCCAGTTCAAAGGAAGGGGGCCCCAATGAGCAGTTCTTC,CASSKEGGPNEQFF
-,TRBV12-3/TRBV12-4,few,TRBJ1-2,TGTGCCAGCAGCATAGCACCGTGGGGCGGTGGCGGCTACACCTTC,CASSIAPWGGGGYTF
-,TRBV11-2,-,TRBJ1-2,TGTGCCAGCAGCCCGGTCGATCGGCGCTATAACTATGGCTACACCTTC,CASSPVDRRYNYGYTF
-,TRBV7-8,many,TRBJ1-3,TGTGCCAGCAGCCCTTGGACAGACTCTGGAAACACCATATATTTT,CASSPWTDSGNTIYF
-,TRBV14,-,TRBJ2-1,TGTGCCAGCAGCCAAGATAGCTGGAGCTCCTACAATGAGCAGTTCTTC,CASSQDSWSSYNEQFF
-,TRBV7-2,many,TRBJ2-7,TGTGCCAGCAGCTTACCGGGTCCGGGGGTCATCCCATCCTACGAGCAGTACTTC,CASSLPGPGVIPSYEQYF
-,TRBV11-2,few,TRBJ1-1,TGTGCCAGCAGCTTAGTGACACAGGGATTAGGGCGGGATGAAGCTTTCTTT,CASSLVTQGLGRDEAFF
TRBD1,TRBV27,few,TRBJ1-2,TGTGCCAGCAGTTTTAGCAGGGGGTCCACGTATGGCTACACCTTC,CASSFSRGSTYGYTF
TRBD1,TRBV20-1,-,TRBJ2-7,TGCAGTGCTAGATCCCCGGACAGGGGGTACTACGAGCAGTACTTC,CSARSPDRGYYEQYF
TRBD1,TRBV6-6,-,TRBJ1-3,TGTGCCAACAGAAAACAGGGGATGAACTCTGGAAACACCATATATTTT,CANRKQGMNSGNTIYF
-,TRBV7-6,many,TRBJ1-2,TGTGCCAGCAGCTTTCGGGGGGGTGGCTACACCTTC,CASSFRGGGYTF
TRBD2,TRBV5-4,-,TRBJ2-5,TGTGCCAGCAGCAACACTGGGACTAGACAAGAGACCCAGTACTTC,CASSNTGTRQETQYF
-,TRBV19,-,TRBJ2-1,TGTGCCAGTAGCCACGGGGGGCTCTACAATGAGCAGTTCTTC,CASSHGGLYNEQFF
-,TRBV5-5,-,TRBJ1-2,TGTGCCAGCAGCCCTGGACAGTATGGCTACACCTTC,CASSPGQYGYTF
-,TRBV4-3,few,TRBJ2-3,TGCGCCAGCAGCCAAGATTTAGTGACGAAGGATACGCAGTATTTT,CASSQDLVTKDTQYF
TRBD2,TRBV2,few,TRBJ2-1,TGTGCCAGCAGAGGGACTAGCGGGGTCAGGTCCTACAATGAGCAGTTCTTC,CASRGTSGVRSYNEQFF
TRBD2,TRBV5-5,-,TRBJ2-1,TGTGCCAGCAGCCCCTGGACTAGTAAGTACAATGAGCAGTTCTTC,CASSPWTSKYNEQFF
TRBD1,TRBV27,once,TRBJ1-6,TGTGCCAGCAGTTATGCAGGGGGATCACCCCTCCACTTT,CASSYAGGSPLHF
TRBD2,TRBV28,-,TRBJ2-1,TGTGCCAGCAGTCTCACTAGCGGGGGGGTCCATGAGCAGTTCTTC,CASSLTSGGVHEQFF
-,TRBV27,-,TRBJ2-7,TGTGCCAGCAGCAACGCGCAGACAGATTTCTCCTACGAGCAGTACTTC,CASSNAQTDFSYEQYF
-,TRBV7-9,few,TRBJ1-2,TGTGCCAGCACCCGGGGCGGAGGGGGTAACTATGGCTACACCTTC,CASTRGGGGNYGYTF
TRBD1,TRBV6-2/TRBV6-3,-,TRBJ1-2,TGTGCCAGCACACGGACAGGAACCTATGGCTACACCTTC,CASTRTGTYGYTF
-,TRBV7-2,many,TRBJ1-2,TGTGCCAGCAGAGACCGGGCCCTAGCTAACTATGGCTACACCTTC,CASRDRALANYGYTF
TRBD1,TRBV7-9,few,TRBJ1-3,TGTGCCAGCAGCTTCAATGACAGGGTTTCGGCTGGAAACACCATATATTTT,CASSFNDRVSAGNTIYF
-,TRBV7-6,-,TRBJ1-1,TGTGCCAGCACCTTAGTATGGGGGGCCTCTAAAGCTTTCTTT,CASTLVWGASKAFF
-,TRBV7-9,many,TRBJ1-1,TGTGCCAGCAGCCTCGGGGGAGGGAGCACTGAAGCTTTCTTT,CASSLGGGSTEAFF
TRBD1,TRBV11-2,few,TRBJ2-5,TGTGCCAGCAGCTTAACAGGGACAGGGGACCAAGAGACCCAGTACTTC,CASSLTGTGDQETQYF
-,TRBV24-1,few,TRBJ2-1,TGTGCCACCAGTGATTCGAGCGACCCCCCAAACAATGAGCAGTTCTTC,CATSDSSDPPNNEQFF